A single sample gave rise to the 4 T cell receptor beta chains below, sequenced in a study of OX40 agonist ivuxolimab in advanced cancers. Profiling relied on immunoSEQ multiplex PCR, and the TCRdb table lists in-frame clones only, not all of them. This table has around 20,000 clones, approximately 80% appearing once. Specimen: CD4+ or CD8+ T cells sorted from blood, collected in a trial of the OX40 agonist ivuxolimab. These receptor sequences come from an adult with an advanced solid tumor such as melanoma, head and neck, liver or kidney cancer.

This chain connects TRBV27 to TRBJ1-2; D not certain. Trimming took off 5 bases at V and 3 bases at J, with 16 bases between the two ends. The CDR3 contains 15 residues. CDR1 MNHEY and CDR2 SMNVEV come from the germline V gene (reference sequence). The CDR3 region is CASSKISGGHYGYTF. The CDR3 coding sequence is TGTGCCAGCAGTAAAATTTCGGGCGGACACTATGGCTACACCTTC.

This CDR3 reads CASRGGLRGTEAFF. CDR3 in DNA: TGCGCCAGCCGCGGGGGCCTACGGGGAACTGAAGCTTTCTTT. The rearrangement joins TRBV4-1 to TRBJ1-1; D is possibly TRBD1 (6 bases). Trimming pared 8 bases from V and 5 bases from J, leaving 18 bases between. The length of the CDR3 is 14 residues. Germline V gene sequence: CDR1 MGHRA, CDR2 YSYEKL.

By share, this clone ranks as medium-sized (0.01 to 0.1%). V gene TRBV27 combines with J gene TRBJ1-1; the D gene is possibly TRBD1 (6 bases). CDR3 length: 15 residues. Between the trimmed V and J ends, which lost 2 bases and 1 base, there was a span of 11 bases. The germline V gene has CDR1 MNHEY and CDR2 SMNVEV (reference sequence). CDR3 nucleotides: TGTGCCAGCAGTTTACAGGGGCAAACGAACACTGAAGCTTTCTTT. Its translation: CASSLQGQTNTEAFF.

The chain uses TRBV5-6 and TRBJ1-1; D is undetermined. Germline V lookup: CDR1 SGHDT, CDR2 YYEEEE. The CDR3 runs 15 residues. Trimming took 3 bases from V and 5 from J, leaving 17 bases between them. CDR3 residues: CASSSPVGGGTEAFF. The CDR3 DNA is TGTGCCAGCAGCTCCCCCGTTGGCGGTGGGACTGAAGCTTTCTTT. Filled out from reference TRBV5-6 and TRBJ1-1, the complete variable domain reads DAGVTQSPTHLIKTRGQQVTLRCSPKSGHDTVSWYQQALGQGPQFIFQYYEEEERQRGNFPDRFSGHQFPNYSSELNVNALLLGDSALYLCASSSPVGGGTEAFFGQGTRLTVV.